Sequencing of this T cell receptor (beta chain) was carried out in a study of T cell changes during pregnancy in multiple sclerosis. In germline, CDR1 is SGHRS, CDR2 YFSETQ. The V gene lost 6 bases and the J gene lost 4 bases, with 18 bases spanning the gap. CDR3 length: 15 amino acids. Method: immunoSEQ multiplex PCR; TCRdb's copy keeps in-frame clones and lacks some. Here the sample spans tens of thousands of clones, roughly 90% being singletons. The receptor was derived from a female donor with multiple sclerosis, enrolled in a pregnancy study. The sample in question was peripheral blood, obtained in the second trimester of pregnancy. The V call is TRBV5-1, the J call TRBJ2-3; possible D gene TRBD2, 6 bases. CDR3 DNA sequence: TGCGCCAGCAAACCGGGGACTCCTTCCTCAGATACGCAGTATTTT. This sequence encodes CASKPGTPSSDTQYF.